Following are 12 T cell receptor beta chains from one sample sequenced in a study of beta chain features in type 1 diabetes. Investigators reverse transcribed all isolated RNA, so they sequenced expressed TCRB transcripts. Clones were sequenced by immunoSEQ multiplex PCR, and TCRdb holds only the in-frame ones, with some missing. The sample includes approximately 200,000 clones, 9% to 10% of them seen just once. The sequenced material came from naive CD4+ T cells from blood. These receptors all stem from a woman between 18 and 29 years old in good health.

The chain employs TRBV2 and TRBJ1-5, with D perhaps matching TRBD1 (5 bases). V was cut by 4 bases and J by 5 bases, with 9 bases left in between. Germline V gene lookup returns CDR1 SNHLY and CDR2 FYNNEI. The CDR3 is made up of 13 amino acids. DNA of the CDR3: TGTGCCAGCAGTGGGTCGGGGGATCAGCCCCAGCATTTT. Residues: CASSGSGDQPQHF.

This clone was seen more than once but under ten times. The chain joins TRBV30 to TRBJ1-4; TRBD1 agrees at 7 bases. Germline values: CDR1 GTSNPN, CDR2 SVGIG (reference sequence). The CDR3 runs to 15 residues. With V trimmed by 0 bases and J by 6 bases, 7 bases remained unmatched. CDR3 sequence reads: CAWSVLDRPDEKLFF. The CDR3 bases are TGTGCCTGGAGTGTACTGGACAGGCCGGATGAAAAACTGTTTTTT.

This clone was seen more than once but under ten times. V and J are TRBV29-1 and TRBJ2-1, with 13 bases lining up with TRBD2. Germline CDR1 SQVTM, CDR2 ANQGSEA. V shed 6 bases, J shed 9 bases, and the junction held 14 bases outside the gene matches. This CDR3 contains 16 residues. CDR3 amino acids: CSVNLLAGGPMGEQFF. The DNA for the CDR3 is TGCAGCGTCAACCTACTAGCGGGAGGGCCGATGGGTGAGCAGTTCTTC.

This clone was counted a few times. This chain connects TRBV10-3 to TRBJ2-7; 16 nucleotides align to TRBD2. The CDR3 is 15 residues long. Germline trimming cut 10 bases from V and 5 bases from J; bases unmatched to any gene: 8. Per germline, CDR1 ENHRY and CDR2 SYGVKD. DNA for the CDR3: TGTGCCACGCGGGGACTAGCGGGAGGGTTCGACGAGCAGTACTTC. Translated, it gives CATRGLAGGFDEQYF.

This clone was recorded a few times. J is TRBJ2-1 and V is TRBV5-4; D is ambiguous. This CDR3 has 12 residues. With 0 bases removed from V and 7 bases from J, the gap between germline ends came to 5 bases. The germline CDR1 and CDR2 sequences are SGHNT and YYREEE (reference sequence). CDR3 loop: CASSLARNEQFF. Written as DNA, the CDR3 is TGTGCCAGCAGCTTGGCTCGGAATGAGCAGTTCTTC.

This chain uses TRBV7-2 with TRBJ2-1, with 9 bases aligning to TRBD2. Germline CDR1 and CDR2: SGHTA and FQGNSA. The CDR3 spans 17 residues. J gave up 3 bases and V 4 bases, and 10 bases lay outside the gene matches. DNA for the CDR3: TGTGCCAGCAGCTCCCTGTCTAGCGGGGCGAGCTACAATGAGCAGTTCTTC. Its translation: CASSSLSSGASYNEQFF.

The chain joins TRBV7-2 to TRBJ1-1, with TRBD1 as a possible D gene (5 bases). V was shortened by 5 bases and J by 5 bases, with 12 bases between the two germline ends. The germline V gene encodes CDR1 SGHTA and CDR2 FQGNSA. The CDR3 runs to 13 residues. Here the CDR3 DNA reads TGTGCCAGCAGCACAAGGGGTGGGACTGAAGCTTTCTTT. Residues: CASSTRGGTEAFF.

DNA of the CDR3: TGTGCCATCAGTGAGTCCCCTAGCGGGAGAACGACCCAAGAGACCCAGTACTTC. Translating it yields CAISESPSGRTTQETQYF. This chain joins TRBV10-3 and TRBJ2-5; TRBD2 agrees at 10 bases. After removal of 0 bases from V and 1 base from J, the junction contained 8 bases not matched to a gene. Germline CDR1 is ENHRY and CDR2 is SYGVKD. The CDR3 consists of 18 residues.

The chain carries TRBV11-2 and TRBJ2-7, with 8 positions matching TRBD2. Looked up from germline, CDR1 is SGHAT and CDR2 is FQNNGV. The CDR3 spans 13 residues. With V trimmed by 5 bases and J by 9 bases, 9 bases remained unmatched. CDR3 residues: CASSQQTSAVQYF. In DNA form, the CDR3 reads TGTGCCAGCAGCCAACAGACTAGCGCCGTGCAGTACTTC.

The chain carries TRBV14 and TRBJ2-7; 13 bases match TRBD2. The length of the CDR3 is 17 residues. Losses at the gene ends were 1 base for V and 2 bases for J; bases not matched to a gene: 5. Germline CDR1 SGHDN, CDR2 FVKESK. The CDR3 loop reads CASSQGTSGRAPYEQYF. Here the CDR3 DNA reads TGTGCCAGCAGCCAAGGAACTAGCGGGAGGGCCCCCTACGAGCAGTACTTC. Based on the CDR3 plus reference TRBV14 and TRBJ2-7, the full variable domain is EAGVTQFPSHSVIEKGQTVTLRCDPISGHDNLYWYRRVMGKEIKFLLHFVKESKQDESGMPNNRFLAERTGGTYSTLKVQPAELEDSGVYFCASSQGTSGRAPYEQYFGPGTRLTVT.

Ten or more counts support this clone. The V call is TRBV5-6, the J call TRBJ2-1; 7 positions match TRBD2. This CDR3 has 14 residues. In germline, CDR1 is SGHDT, CDR2 YYEEEE. V was pared by 2 bases and J by 5 bases, with 4 bases of the junction left unmatched. The CDR3 DNA reads TGTGCCAGCAGCTTTTTAGCGGGCCACAATGAGCAGTTCTTC. This sequence encodes CASSFLAGHNEQFF.

The chain combines TRBV13 with TRBJ2-1; D is perhaps TRBD2 (6 bases). Germline CDR1 is PRHDT and CDR2 is FYEKMQ (reference sequence). The V end lost 6 bases, the J end lost 7 bases, and 19 bases lay between the germline ends. The CDR3 is 15 amino acids. CDR3 loop: CASSQEAGRGNEQFF. In DNA, the CDR3 is TGTGCCAGCAGTCAAGAGGCGGGGCGCGGAAATGAGCAGTTCTTC.